Each of the 29 T cell receptor beta chains below was sequenced from the same sample in a study of early T cells in non-severe SARS-CoV-2 infection. TCRdb recomputed calls from the 5' RACE reads with MiXCR, one row per CDR3 protein. The sample lists about 52,000 distinct CDR3 sequences, 8% to 8.5% occurring once. Material: whole blood. These receptors originate from an adult who was a healthcare worker with PCR-confirmed SARS-CoV-2 infection or an uninfected control (not recorded which).

The chain has TRBV7-2 and TRBJ1-4; D might be TRBD1 (6 bases). The length of the CDR3 is 15 residues. V lost 6 bases and J 5 bases, leaving 16 bases between the germline ends. CDR1 and CDR2 (germline): SGHTA, FQGNSA. CDR3 region: CASRITGGLNEKLFF. The CDR3 coding sequence is TGTGCCAGCAGGATCACCGGGGGCCTAAATGAAAAACTGTTTTTT.

By sample share, this clonotype is medium-sized. This chain uses TRBV7-9 with TRBJ2-5; a weak D match, TRBD2 (5 bases). CDR1 is SEHNR and CDR2 is FQNEAQ in the germline V gene (reference sequence). The V end lost 3 bases, the J end lost 5 bases, and 16 bases lay between the germline ends. The CDR3 covers 15 residues. The CDR3 DNA reads TGTGCCAGCAGCTTCCCCACTAGTGGCACGGAGACCCAGTACTTC. Encoded protein: CASSFPTSGTETQYF.

This clonotype came up many times. J is TRBJ1-2 and V is TRBV7-6; D remains ambiguous. Trimming cost V 1 base and J 5 bases, with 8 bases left between them. The CDR3 length is 13 residues. The germline V gene encodes CDR1 SGHVS and CDR2 FNYEAQ. CDR3 sequence (DNA): TGTGCCAGCAGCTTAGGAGGCTATTATGGCTACACCTTC. As protein: CASSLGGYYGYTF.

This clonotype was seen a handful of times. The genes are TRBV4-1 and TRBJ2-4, with D possibly TRBD2 on 6 matching bases. CDR1 MGHRA and CDR2 YSYEKL come from the germline V gene. V lost 6 bases, J lost 8 bases, and 11 bases lay in between. This CDR3 is built from 12 residues. DNA for the CDR3: TGCGCCAGCAGTAACCCGGGGGACATTCAGTACTTC. Translating it yields CASSNPGDIQYF.

This clonotype occurred a few times. The V and J genes are TRBV20-1 and TRBJ1-6; no reliable D call. Germline CDR1 reads DFQATT; CDR2 reads SNEGSKA (reference sequence). The CDR3 is 16 residues long. The V end lost 0 bases, the J end lost 4 bases, and 13 bases lay between the germline ends. As DNA, the CDR3 is TGCAGTGCTAGAGATCCTCCAGCCAATTATAATTCACCCCTCCACTTT. Its translation is CSARDPPANYNSPLHF.

This clonotype has a count of ten or more. V and J are TRBV7-8 and TRBJ1-2; tentative D call: TRBD1 (5 bases). The CDR3 sequence is 15 residues long. Germline assignment: CDR1 SGHVS and CDR2 FQNEAQ. Trimming removed 5 bases at V and 4 bases at J, with 17 bases between. This chain's CDR3 is CASSPLPGPSYGYTF. The DNA for the CDR3 is TGTGCCAGCAGCCCCCTACCGGGACCTAGCTATGGCTACACCTTC.

This clonotype was found many times. The rearrangement joins TRBV2 to TRBJ2-2, with D tentatively TRBD1 or TRBD2 (5 bases each). V gave up 1 base and J gave up 6 bases, with 9 bases separating them. Germline loops: CDR1 SNHLY, CDR2 FYNNEI. CDR3 length: 14 residues. In nucleotides, the CDR3 is TGTGCCAGCAGTGAAGTTGGGGGACCCGGGGAGCTGTTTTTT. Translating gives CASSEVGGPGELFF.

This clonotype was detected once. The J gene is TRBJ1-2, the V gene TRBV6-1, with unresolved D. Trimming removed 6 bases from V and 1 base from J, with 9 bases in between. Per the germline V gene, CDR1 is MNHNS and CDR2 is SASEGT. The CDR3 has 13 residues. CDR3 nucleotide sequence: TGTGCCAGCAGACACCAACGTAACTATGGCTACACCTTC. It specifies CASRHQRNYGYTF.

V is TRBV30 and J is TRBJ2-1; D might be TRBD2 (6 bases). In germline, CDR1 is GTSNPN, CDR2 SVGIG (reference sequence). CDR3 length: 16 residues. V dropped 2 bases and J dropped 1 base, with 15 bases sitting between them. The CDR3: CAWSPRLGVSYNEQFF. CDR3 sequence (DNA): TGTGCCTGGAGTCCCCGACTAGGGGTATCCTACAATGAGCAGTTCTTC.

The V gene is TRBV28, the J gene TRBJ2-7; tentative D call: TRBD1 (6 bases). Trimming took off 7 bases at V and 4 bases at J, with 17 bases between the two ends. Germline CDR1 is MDHEN and CDR2 is SYDVKM. This CDR3 spans 14 amino acids. For the CDR3, the DNA is TGTGCCAGCAATCCGACAGGCCCACCATACGAGCAGTACTTC. It specifies CASNPTGPPYEQYF.

The chain has TRBV9 and TRBJ2-7; possibly TRBD2 for D (6 bases). Trimming left V 0 bases short and J 0 bases short, with 13 bases between. CDR1 is SGDLS, CDR2 YYNGEE, per germline. The CDR3 has 16 residues. This chain's CDR3 is CASSVAGEESSYEQYF. The CDR3 coding sequence is TGTGCCAGCAGCGTAGCCGGGGAGGAGAGCTCCTACGAGCAGTACTTC.

In this sample, this clonotype turned up many times. The V gene is TRBV7-9, the J gene TRBJ2-7; D is unclear. This CDR3 spans 13 amino acids. The ends were cut back, 5 bases at V and 2 bases at J, with 10 bases in the middle. Per germline, CDR1 SEHNR and CDR2 FQNEAQ (reference sequence). The CDR3 coding sequence is TGTGCCAGCAGCCACTACAGCCCCTACGAGCAGTACTTC. It translates to CASSHYSPYEQYF. The full variable domain, with the rest looked up from reference TRBV7-9 and TRBJ2-7, is DTGVSQNPRHKITKRGQNVTFRCDPISEHNRLYWYRQTLGQGPEFLTYFQNEAQLEKSRLLSDRFSAERPKGSFSTLEIQRTEQGDSAMYLCASSHYSPYEQYFGPGTRLTVT.

This clonotype has ten or more counts. The chain couples TRBV19 to TRBJ1-2; D gene ambiguous. Germline CDR1 is LNHDA and CDR2 is SQIVND (reference sequence). The ends were cut back, 7 bases at V and 0 bases at J, with 15 bases in the middle. The CDR3 is made up of 15 amino acids. CDR3 region: CASNTLPGTNYGYTF. DNA of the CDR3: TGTGCCAGTAATACTTTGCCGGGAACTAACTATGGCTACACCTTC.

This chain connects TRBV7-9 to TRBJ1-2; D is unresolved. V was trimmed by 1 base and J by 3 bases, leaving 9 bases between them. The germline V gene encodes CDR1 SEHNR and CDR2 FQNEAQ (reference sequence). The CDR3 spans 14 residues. The CDR3 spells CASSLDSGYYGYTF. DNA for the CDR3: TGTGCCAGCAGCTTAGATTCCGGCTACTATGGCTACACCTTC.

This clonotype was seen only a few times. This chain connects TRBV28 to TRBJ2-7; 7 positions match TRBD1. V lost 6 bases, J lost 7 bases, and 6 bases stayed unmatched. Germline V gives CDR1 MDHEN, CDR2 SYDVKM. This CDR3 has 12 amino acids. CDR3 in amino acids: CASREGAREQYF. The CDR3 nucleotides are TGTGCCAGCAGAGAGGGGGCTAGAGAGCAGTACTTC.

This chain links TRBV15 with TRBJ1-1, with unresolved D. Germline loops: CDR1 LNHNV, CDR2 YYDKDF (reference sequence). The CDR3 consists of 14 residues. V was pared by 0 bases and J by 3 bases, with 8 bases between. CDR3 loop: CATSRDLGDTEAFF. The CDR3 region has the DNA TGTGCCACCAGCAGAGACCTTGGGGACACTGAAGCTTTCTTT.

This clonotype has only a few counts. J is TRBJ1-6 and V is TRBV3-1; 7 nucleotides align to TRBD1. From germline, CDR1 is LGHDT and CDR2 YNNKEL (reference sequence). CDR3 size: 14 residues. V shed 1 base, J shed 11 bases, and the junction held 5 bases outside the gene matches. The CDR3 loop reads CASSQGRGRTPLHF. CDR3 in DNA: TGTGCCAGCAGCCAAGGCAGGGGGAGGACACCCCTCCACTTT.

This clonotype was seen a few times. The chain links TRBV5-6 to TRBJ2-5, with 7 bases identical to TRBD2. The V segment lost 4 bases and the J segment 1 base; nucleotides outside the gene matches: 7. The CDR3 is 15 amino acids. Per the germline V gene, CDR1 is SGHDT and CDR2 is YYEEEE. As DNA, the CDR3 is TGTGCCAGCAGCCTCAGCGGGGAGGGCCAAGAGACCCAGTACTTC. It is translated as CASSLSGEGQETQYF.

This clonotype appeared many times. The chain is built from TRBV19 and TRBJ2-2; D may be TRBD1 (6 bases). Germline CDR1 and CDR2: LNHDA and SQIVND (reference sequence). This CDR3 has 13 amino acids. V gave up 6 bases and J gave up 6 bases, with 11 bases separating them. The CDR3 spells CASRDSWAGELFF. DNA for the CDR3: TGTGCCAGTAGGGACAGCTGGGCCGGGGAGCTGTTTTTT.

This clonotype occurred many times. V is TRBV11-2 and J is TRBJ1-6; D remains unclear. This CDR3 contains 14 residues. The V end was cut by 1 base, the J end by 10 bases, with 11 bases between. The germline gives CDR1 SGHAT, CDR2 FQNNGV. The CDR3 protein is CASSLVVVGSPLHF. CDR3 bases: TGTGCCAGCAGCTTAGTAGTGGTGGGATCACCCCTCCACTTT.

CDR3 nucleotide sequence: TGTGCCATCAGTACGCAGGGGTCGGAGACCCAGTACTTC. Its protein product is CAISTQGSETQYF. The V call is TRBV10-3, the J call TRBJ2-5, with D possibly being TRBD1 (6 bases). Trimming cost V 5 bases and J 5 bases, with 12 bases left between them. This CDR3 has 13 residues. CDR1 is ENHRY, CDR2 SYGVKD, per germline.

This clonotype was counted many times. This chain links TRBV7-2 with TRBJ2-3; D uncertain. The V gene lost 3 bases and the J gene lost 2 bases, with 3 bases spanning the gap. In germline, CDR1 is SGHTA, CDR2 FQGNSA. CDR3 length: 12 residues. This CDR3 reads CASSFYTDTQYF. CDR3 coding DNA: TGTGCCAGCAGCTTTTACACAGATACGCAGTATTTT.

The sample holds one count of this clonotype. CDR3 region: CASRIAGGHEQFF. The CDR3 bases are TGTGCCAGCAGGATAGCGGGAGGACATGAGCAGTTCTTC. V gene TRBV11-2 combines with J gene TRBJ2-1, with 10 positions matching TRBD2. The germline CDR1 and CDR2 sequences are SGHAT and FQNNGV. The CDR3 is 13 residues long. Trimming cost V 6 bases and J 8 bases; bases outside gene matches: 4.

This rearrangement joins TRBV7-9 to TRBJ1-3; D is uncertain. The V gene lost 5 bases and the J gene lost 3 bases, with 5 bases spanning the gap. The CDR3 length is 12 residues. The germline gives CDR1 SEHNR, CDR2 FQNEAQ (reference sequence). The CDR3 is CASSLRGNTIYF. As DNA, the CDR3 is TGTGCCAGCAGCCTACGTGGAAACACCATATATTTT.

This clonotype was seen only a few times. The gene calls are TRBV18 and TRBJ2-7; D uncertain. Trimming pared 4 bases from V and 0 bases from J, leaving 10 bases between. Germline values: CDR1 KGHSH, CDR2 LQKENI. The CDR3 runs 14 residues. This CDR3 is CASSRESHSYEQYF. CDR3 nucleotide sequence: TGTGCCAGCTCACGAGAGAGCCACTCCTACGAGCAGTACTTC.

This clonotype was counted at least ten times. CDR3 amino acids: CASSTRVDYDTQYF. For the CDR3, the DNA is TGTGCCAGCTCAACGAGGGTAGATTATGATACGCAGTATTTT. The V gene is TRBV28, the J gene TRBJ2-3, with D tentatively TRBD2 (5 bases). V lost 8 bases and J lost 6, with 18 bases in between. The length of the CDR3 is 14 residues. CDR1 is MDHEN, CDR2 SYDVKM, per germline.

The chain recombines TRBV5-1 with TRBJ2-6; either TRBD1 or TRBD2 may fit D (5 bases each). V lost 2 bases and J 4 bases, leaving 7 bases between the germline ends. The CDR3 is 14 residues long. Germline assignment: CDR1 SGHRS and CDR2 YFSETQ. Here the CDR3 DNA reads TGCGCCAGCAGCTTCAGGGACGGGGCCAACGTCCTGACTTTC. It encodes CASSFRDGANVLTF. The full variable domain, with the rest looked up from reference TRBV5-1 and TRBJ2-6, is KAGVTQTPRYLIKTRGQQVTLSCSPISGHRSVSWYQQTPGQGLQFLFEYFSETQRNKGNFPGRFSGRQFSNSRSEMNVSTLELGDSALYLCASSFRDGANVLTFGAGSRLTVL.

This clonotype has ten or more counts. This chain links TRBV28 with TRBJ2-7, with a tentative D call TRBD1 (6 bases). This CDR3 spans 13 amino acids. Germline lookup yields CDR1 MDHEN and CDR2 SYDVKM. V lost 2 bases to trimming and J lost 5 bases, with 10 bases between them. Here the CDR3 reads CASSLTGIHEQYF. CDR3 bases: TGTGCCAGCAGTTTAACAGGGATCCACGAGCAGTACTTC.

This clonotype was seen only a few times. One end of the junction varies from germline; a read error may be responsible. V is TRBV13 and J is TRBJ1-1; 7 bases agree with TRBD1. Per germline, CDR1 PRHDT and CDR2 FYEKMQ (reference sequence). This CDR3 is built from 17 residues. This CDR3 is CASSIGSRGRMNTEAFF. CDR3 nucleotides: TGTGCCAGCAGCATAGGATCCAGGGGGAGGATGAACACTGAAGCTTTCTTT. Supplemented by reference TRBV13 and TRBJ1-1, the full variable domain reads AAGVIQSPRHLIKEKRETATLKCYPIPRHDTVYWYQQGPGQDPQFLISFYEKMQSDKGSIPDRFSAQQFSDYHSELNMSSLELGDSALYFCASSIGSRGRMNTEAFFGQGTRLTVV.